The 6 T cell receptor beta chains below were found in one sample sequenced in a study of PD-1 blockade in classical Hodgkin lymphoma (TCRdb year 2020). Library creation used the immunoSEQ multiplex PCR assay. TCRdb provides this immuneACCESS table in a form limited to in-frame rearrangements. Some clones are lacking; in checked studies, under half of them reflect an unresolved V gene, and why the rest are absent is not known. A total of 20,000 to 30,000 clones appear in this sample, about 86% of them only once. Together, the top ten hold around 20% of the sample. This specimen's time point label, interpreted: cycle 2 day 1 (C2D1) of nivolumab. Relapse after autologous stem cell transplantation had occurred in all trial patients, and cohorts A, B and C were distinguished by prior brentuximab vedotin exposure. Source: peripheral blood mononuclear cells (PBMCs), taken before the second cycle of nivolumab. The receptors here all came from a human donor with classical Hodgkin lymphoma.

The chain couples TRBV7-9 to TRBJ2-2; 9 bases match TRBD2. In germline, CDR1 is SEHNR, CDR2 FQNEAQ (reference sequence). V lost 10 bases and J lost 5; bases outside the gene matches: 14. CDR3 size: 16 residues. In DNA, the CDR3 is TGTGCCACCCCAACTGGAAGCGGGAGGCGGACCGGGGAGCTGTTTTTT. This translates into CATPTGSGRRTGELFF.

The chain links TRBV6-1 to TRBJ2-5, with 7 bases matching TRBD2. Germline lookup yields CDR1 MNHNS and CDR2 SASEGT. Germline trimming cut 4 bases from V and 5 bases from J; bases unmatched to any gene: 7. CDR3 length: 14 amino acids. The chain's CDR3 is CASSGERRGETQYF. The CDR3 coding sequence is TGTGCCAGCAGTGGGGAAAGGCGGGGGGAGACCCAGTACTTC.

This chain uses TRBV5-1 with TRBJ2-7; TRBD1 or TRBD2 may be the D gene (5 bases each). The germline V gene has CDR1 SGHRS and CDR2 YFSETQ. The CDR3 has 14 residues. V dropped 4 bases and J dropped 6 bases, with 17 bases sitting between them. CDR3 loop: CASSQDRPGGEQYF. The CDR3 coding sequence is TGCGCCAGCAGCCAAGACAGACCTGGGGGCGAGCAGTACTTC. Together with reference TRBV5-1 and TRBJ2-7, the CDR3 gives the full variable domain: KAGVTQTPRYLIKTRGQQVTLSCSPISGHRSVSWYQQTPGQGLQFLFEYFSETQRNKGNFPGRFSGRQFSNSRSEMNVSTLELGDSALYLCASSQDRPGGEQYFGPGTRLTVT.

The rearrangement uses TRBV30 and TRBJ1-4; D not resolved. Germline-derived CDR1 and CDR2 are GTSNPN and SVGIG (reference sequence). The CDR3 loop spans 13 amino acids. V was clipped by 3 bases and J by 4 bases, with 9 bases between them. CDR3 sequence reads: CAWSGGSNEKLFF. CDR3 nucleotides: TGTGCCTGGAGCGGAGGGAGTAATGAAAAACTGTTTTTT.

This sequence joins TRBV11-2 and TRBJ2-1, with D perhaps given as TRBD1 or TRBD2 (5 bases each). V lost 7 bases and J 5 bases, leaving 15 bases between the germline ends. The germline CDR1 and CDR2 sequences are SGHAT and FQNNGV. CDR3 length: 14 amino acids. The DNA of the CDR3 is TGTGCCAGCATGATATCGGGGCGGAACAATGAGCAGTTCTTC. Its protein is CASMISGRNNEQFF.

The chain couples TRBV6-5 to TRBJ2-3, with D unclear. This CDR3 has 14 amino acids. The germline CDR1 and CDR2 sequences are MNHEY and SVGAGI. CDR3 coding DNA: TGTGCTACTCAGACGTTTGGATTGTCAGATACGCAGTATTTT. This sequence encodes CATQTFGLSDTQYF.